This T cell receptor beta chain originates from a study of beta chain features in type 1 diabetes. V shed 3 bases and J shed 3 bases, with 19 bases lying between them. The CDR3 is 16 residues long. CDR1 and CDR2 from the germline V gene are SGHNT and YYREEE (reference sequence). This clone showed up just a few times. What it recognizes is unknown. Investigators reverse transcribed all isolated RNA, so they sequenced expressed TCRB transcripts. Clones were read by immunoSEQ multiplex PCR, and TCRdb kept only the in-frame ones, dropping some. The data hold approximately 400,000 clones, with roughly 15% observed a single time. Findings and limits, study-wide: Possible PCR preference for shorter templates applied equally to patients and controls.

The clonotype originates from a woman under 30 in good health. The specimen was naive CD4+ T cells from blood. The V and J genes are TRBV5-4 and TRBJ2-7; D perhaps matches TRBD2 (5 bases). CDR3 coding DNA: TGTGCCAGCAGCTCCGGGGTAGATCAAGCTCTCTACGAGCAGTACTTC. It is translated as CASSSGVDQALYEQYF. Full variable domain (missing parts from reference TRBV5-4 and TRBJ2-7): ETGVTQSPTHLIKTRGQQVTLRCSSQSGHNTVSWYQQALGQGPQFIFQYYREEENGRGNFPPRFSGLQFPNYSSELNVNALELDDSALYLCASSSGVDQALYEQYFGPGTRLTVT.